A single sample gave rise to the 8 T cell receptor beta chains below, sequenced in a study of cytomegalovirus exposure and HLA in healthy donors. 60 Vbeta and 13 Jbeta primers were used in PCR. Assay: immunoSEQ multiplex PCR; the TCRdb copy retains only in-frame clones and omits some. The sample lists under 200,000 clones; more than 75% were seen once. Sequencing used PBMCs. The receptor source for this set is a woman aged 25 to 39 in good health and CMV-seropositive.

The chain carries TRBV6-5 and TRBJ2-7; 8 positions match TRBD1. The CDR3 loop spans 11 amino acids. Germline V gene sequence: CDR1 MNHEY, CDR2 SVGAGI. After removal of 8 bases from V and 6 bases from J, the junction contained 3 bases not matched to a gene. CDR3: CASLQGGEQYF. As DNA, the CDR3 is TGTGCCAGCCTACAGGGGGGCGAGCAGTACTTC.

This clone has only a few counts. This chain uses TRBV5-1 with TRBJ2-1; D unresolved. CDR1 is SGHRS and CDR2 is YFSETQ in the germline V gene. V was pared by 0 bases and J by 2 bases, with 9 bases between. CDR3 length: 15 residues. This chain's CDR3 is CASSLAGTAYNEQFF. DNA for the CDR3: TGCGCCAGCAGCTTGGCCGGCACAGCCTACAATGAGCAGTTCTTC.

This chain links TRBV9 with TRBJ2-5; 8 bases agree with TRBD2. The CDR3 length is 15 residues. Germline CDR1 reads SGDLS; CDR2 reads YYNGEE. V was pared by 6 bases and J by 11 bases, with 18 bases of the junction left unmatched. The CDR3 nucleotides read TGTGCCAGCACCAGCACCGGGACTAGTCTAGAAGAGCAGTACTTC. It encodes CASTSTGTSLEEQYF.

The V and J genes are TRBV7-2 and TRBJ1-4, with D tentatively TRBD1 (5 bases). The CDR3 covers 14 residues. The germline gives CDR1 SGHTA, CDR2 FQGNSA. V lost 8 bases to trimming and J lost 8 bases, with 18 bases between them. In DNA, the CDR3 is TGTGCCAGCTCCAGGCAGCTAGGGGTAGAAAAACTGTTTTTT. This sequence encodes CASSRQLGVEKLFF. The entire variable domain, with the rest obtained from reference TRBV7-2 and TRBJ1-4, is as follows: GAGVSQSPSNKVTEKGKDVELRCDPISGHTALYWYRQSLGQGLEFLIYFQGNSAPDKSGLPSDRFSAERTGGSVSTLTIQRTQQEDSAVYLCASSRQLGVEKLFFGSGTQLSVL.

The V call is TRBV5-3, the J call TRBJ2-1; 15 positions agree with TRBD2. TRBV5-3 is sorted into the ORF group, with uncertain function. The junction had 13 bases not matched to a gene; V was cut back by 2 bases and J by 4 bases. The CDR3 spans 20 residues. The CDR3 DNA reads TGTGCCAGAAGCTTTACTGGACTAGCGGGAGGGCCATTGTGGTACAATGAGCAGTTCTTC. This sequence encodes CARSFTGLAGGPLWYNEQFF.

The chain carries TRBV19 and TRBJ2-5, with TRBD1 identical over 10 bases. CDR1 LNHDA and CDR2 SQIVND come from the germline V gene (reference sequence). The CDR3 consists of 14 residues. V trimming: 4 bases; J trimming: 5 bases; junction bases outside the gene matches: 4. CDR3 sequence reads: CASSRQGAGETQYF. In DNA form, the CDR3 reads TGTGCCAGTAGTAGACAGGGGGCGGGGGAGACCCAGTACTTC. The variable domain in full, with the rest retrieved from reference TRBV19 and TRBJ2-5, is DGGITQSPKYLFRKEGQNVTLSCEQNLNHDAMYWYRQDPGQGLRLIYYSQIVNDFQKGDIAEGYSVSREKKESFPLTVTSAQKNPTAFYLCASSRQGAGETQYFGPGTRLLVL.

The J gene is TRBJ1-2, the V gene TRBV10-3; 12 bases are shared with TRBD1. V shed 5 bases, J shed 5 bases, and the junction held 18 bases outside the gene matches. The CDR3 has 19 amino acids. The germline V gene encodes CDR1 ENHRY and CDR2 SYGVKD. The CDR3, as DNA: TGTGCCATCAGTCGGACGGGGGGACAGGGGGCCGGTGTGGGGTATGGCTACACCTTC. Its protein is CAISRTGGQGAGVGYGYTF.

The chain employs TRBV2 and TRBJ2-6; TRBD1 aligns across 11 bases. The CDR3 totals 17 residues. The V segment lost 6 bases and the J segment 4 bases; nucleotides outside the gene matches: 8. Germline loops: CDR1 SNHLY, CDR2 FYNNEI. CDR3 in amino acids: CASSRDRGRGGANVLTF. The CDR3, as DNA: TGTGCCAGCAGCCGGGACAGGGGGAGGGGAGGGGCCAACGTCCTGACTTTC.